The T cell receptor (beta chain) described here comes from a study of shared clonotypes between healthy human individuals. Points from the study as a whole: Between several donors, naive CD4 clonotypes were shared at a level of about 5%.

Positive CCR7 selection of CD45RO-negative cells yielded the naive CD8 cells, and terminally differentiated effector memory CD45RA+ cells were excluded. Adult donors, all healthy and HIV-negative, had no recent acute infections or vaccinations. How the authors handled the data: There were no quality scores in the junction-only immunoSEQ sequences, so filtering differed. Generated by immunoSEQ multiplex PCR, the TCRdb table keeps only in-frame clones and is missing some. V and J calls and clone size are given by that table; D and trimming were obtained from the DNA. Of over 2 million clones listed, about 95% are singletons. Of note for this clone: Its target is not known.

Germline trimming cut 1 base from V and 7 bases from J; bases unmatched to any gene: 5. The CDR3 runs 15 residues. Germline V gene sequence: CDR1 SEHNR, CDR2 FQNEAQ (reference sequence). The chain links TRBV7-9 to TRBJ2-1, with 9 bases fitting TRBD2. The sample comprised naive CD8+ T cells sorted from blood. This TCR derives from a man aged 18 to 35 in good health. As DNA, the CDR3 is TGTGCCAGCAGCTTAGTTAGCGGGGGAAGTAATGAGCAGTTCTTC. Amino acid sequence: CASSLVSGGSNEQFF.